Following are 21 T cell receptor beta chains from one sample sequenced in a study of T cells after yellow fever vaccination. MiXCR was run by TCRdb on the 5' RACE reads, yielding one entry per CDR3 protein. The data contain almost 600,000 distinct CDR3 sequences, roughly 12% of them singletons. Sequences were derived from PBMCs, sampled on the day of the yellow fever booster vaccination. These receptor sequences come from a man aged 25-45 years who received the YFV17D yellow fever vaccine.

A note on this clonotype: An end of the junction does not agree with germline; a read error may underlie this. The J gene is TRBJ2-7, the V gene TRBV3-1; TRBD2 is a possible D gene (5 bases). This CDR3 comprises 17 residues. CDR1 is LGHDT and CDR2 is YNNKEL in the germline V gene (reference sequence). The CDR3 bases are TGTGCCAGCCGCCAGGCTTCTTCAGGACTTAAGCACTACGAGCAGTACTTC. It specifies CASRQASSGLKHYEQYF.

This clonotype was observed a handful of times. The rearrangement links TRBV19 to TRBJ2-2; 13 bases are shared with TRBD2. CDR1 and CDR2 (germline): LNHDA, SQIVND (reference sequence). The CDR3 is 16 amino acids. V dropped 5 bases and J dropped 6; count of bases not matched to a gene: 6. For the CDR3, the DNA is TGTGCCAGTAGTCGCTGGACTAGCGGGAGTGCCGGGGAGCTGTTTTTT. Encoded protein: CASSRWTSGSAGELFF.

This clonotype was picked up a small number of times. This chain uses TRBV7-2 with TRBJ2-7; 15 bases match TRBD2. J lost 2 bases, V lost 5 bases, and 7 bases had no gene match. In germline, CDR1 is SGHTA, CDR2 FQGNSA. This CDR3 is 17 amino acids long. The DNA for the CDR3 is TGTGCCAGCAGCCCCCCCGGACTAGCGGGAGGGACCTACGAGCAGTACTTC. Translation: CASSPPGLAGGTYEQYF.

This chain joins TRBV15 and TRBJ2-7, with D possibly matching TRBD2 (6 bases). The V gene's germline CDR1 is LNHNV and CDR2 YYDKDF (reference sequence). V dropped 1 base and J dropped 5 bases, with 15 bases sitting between them. This CDR3 is 15 amino acids long. In DNA, the CDR3 is TGTGCCACCAGCAGAGTCCTCCCCGGGAGCCACGAGCAGTACTTC. It yields the protein CATSRVLPGSHEQYF. Supplemented by reference TRBV15 and TRBJ2-7, the full variable domain reads DAMVIQNPRYQVTQFGKPVTLSCSQTLNHNVMYWYQQKSSQAPKLLFHYYDKDFNNEADTPDNFQSRRPNTSFCFLDIRSPGLGDTAMYLCATSRVLPGSHEQYFGPGTRLTVT.

The CDR3 protein is CASSFGGLSTEAFF. In DNA form, the CDR3 reads TGTGCCAGCAGCTTTGGGGGGCTGAGCACTGAAGCTTTCTTT. The chain combines TRBV5-4 with TRBJ1-1, with a tentative D call TRBD1 (6 bases). The CDR3 consists of 14 residues. V was cut by 2 bases and J by 4 bases, with 12 bases left in between. Germline V lookup: CDR1 SGHNT, CDR2 YYREEE (reference sequence).

The chain uses TRBV5-4 and TRBJ2-2; D is unresolved. The ends were cut back, 4 bases at V and 6 bases at J, with 7 bases in the middle. The CDR3 contains 12 residues. Germline V gene sequence: CDR1 SGHNT, CDR2 YYREEE (reference sequence). The CDR3: CASSRTSGELFF. The DNA for the CDR3 is TGTGCCAGCAGCCGGACGTCCGGGGAGCTGTTTTTT. Filled out from reference TRBV5-4 and TRBJ2-2, the complete variable domain reads ETGVTQSPTHLIKTRGQQVTLRCSSQSGHNTVSWYQQALGQGPQFIFQYYREEENGRGNFPPRFSGLQFPNYSSELNVNALELDDSALYLCASSRTSGELFFGEGSRLTVL.

The chain uses TRBV25-1 and TRBJ2-7; D is undetermined. This CDR3 spans 13 amino acids. Trimming removed 3 bases from V and 3 bases from J, with 9 bases in between. Looked up from germline, CDR1 is MGHDK and CDR2 is SYGVNS. The CDR3 bases are TGTGCCAGCAGTGAGGGCAGGCTCTACGAGCAGTACTTC. Translation gives CASSEGRLYEQYF.

The genes are TRBV20-1 and TRBJ2-7, with 11 bases matching TRBD1. V lost 0 bases, J lost 3 bases, and 4 bases stayed unmatched. Per germline, CDR1 DFQATT and CDR2 SNEGSKA (reference sequence). CDR3 length: 15 residues. The CDR3 DNA sequence: TGCAGTGCTAGAGATCCGGGGACAGGGGGCTACGAGCAGTACTTC. Translation: CSARDPGTGGYEQYF.

This clonotype was seen a few times. The chain is built from TRBV20-1 and TRBJ2-3; 7 bases map to TRBD2. V lost 7 bases, J lost 2 bases, and 6 bases stayed unmatched. This CDR3 region has 13 residues. Germline V lookup: CDR1 DFQATT, CDR2 SNEGSKA (reference sequence). The DNA for the CDR3 is TGCAGTGTTCTAGCGGCTTTCACAGATACGCAGTATTTT. Its protein product is CSVLAAFTDTQYF.

V and J are TRBV3-1 and TRBJ1-4; D not certain. This CDR3 is 15 amino acids long. V lost 3 bases, J lost 0 bases, and 8 bases lay in between. The germline CDR1 and CDR2 sequences are LGHDT and YNNKEL (reference sequence). The CDR3 region is CASSQGLATNEKLFF. CDR3 bases: TGTGCCAGCAGCCAGGGTCTGGCAACTAATGAAAAACTGTTTTTT.

This clonotype has only a few counts. The V gene is TRBV28, the J gene TRBJ2-3; tentative D call: TRBD1 (6 bases). The CDR3 loop spans 15 amino acids. Germline V lookup: CDR1 MDHEN, CDR2 SYDVKM. The V end lost 7 bases, the J end lost 4 bases, and 18 bases lay between the germline ends. The chain's CDR3 is CASKSPGAGADTQYF. The DNA of the CDR3 is TGTGCCAGCAAGTCCCCAGGGGCCGGTGCAGATACGCAGTATTTT. The full variable domain, with the rest looked up from reference TRBV28 and TRBJ2-3, is DVKVTQSSRYLVKRTGEKVFLECVQDMDHENMFWYRQDPGLGLRLIYFSYDVKMKEKGDIPEGYSVSREKKERFSLILESASTNQTSMYLCASKSPGAGADTQYFGPGTRLTVL.

The chain recombines TRBV6-2 or TRBV6-3 with TRBJ2-3, with 10 bases lining up with TRBD2. CDR3 size: 15 residues. After removal of 7 bases from V and 4 bases from J, the junction contained 8 bases not matched to a gene. Germline CDR1 is MNHEY and CDR2 is SVGEGT. The CDR3 spells CASTDWTSGADTQYF. The DNA of the CDR3 is TGTGCCAGCACCGACTGGACTAGCGGAGCAGATACGCAGTATTTT.

This clonotype was counted a few times. This chain connects TRBV6-2 or TRBV6-3 to TRBJ2-7, with D possibly TRBD1 on 6 matching bases. The CDR3 has 13 amino acids. Trimming took off 2 bases at V and 4 bases at J, with 9 bases between the two ends. Germline V gene lookup returns CDR1 MNHEY and CDR2 SVGEGT. The CDR3 sequence: CASSYAQGYEQYF. Here the CDR3 DNA reads TGTGCCAGCAGTTACGCACAGGGATACGAGCAGTACTTC.

The chain is built from TRBV21-1 and TRBJ2-5; the tabulated D call, TRBD2, remains unverified against the DNA. TRBV21-1 is labeled a pseudogene. This CDR3 region has 13 residues. The CDR3 spells CASSLTRWETQYF. In DNA, the CDR3 is TGTGCCAGCAGCCTCACTAGATGGGAGACCCAGTACTTC.

This chain links TRBV25-1 with TRBJ2-3; 13 positions match TRBD2. J gave up 7 bases and V 8 bases, and 6 bases lay outside the gene matches. The CDR3 sequence is 14 residues long. Germline-derived CDR1 and CDR2 are MGHDK and SYGVNS. This chain's CDR3 is CASGGTSGTHTQYF. In nucleotides, the CDR3 is TGTGCCAGCGGTGGGACTAGCGGGACTCATACGCAGTATTTT.

This clonotype was found a few times. This sequence joins TRBV20-1 and TRBJ2-1, with 9 bases lining up with TRBD1. Germline loops: CDR1 DFQATT, CDR2 SNEGSKA (reference sequence). V lost 4 bases to trimming and J lost 8 bases; unmatched junction nucleotides: 9. The CDR3 runs to 14 residues. In DNA, the CDR3 is TGCAGTGCTACCAGGACAGGGGCCAGGGATGAGCAGTTCTTC. This gives the protein CSATRTGARDEQFF.

This clonotype was counted many times. This chain links TRBV5-4 with TRBJ1-2; D might be TRBD1 (6 bases). The CDR3 is 14 residues long. Germline V lookup: CDR1 SGHNT, CDR2 YYREEE (reference sequence). The V end lost 2 bases, the J end lost 8 bases, and 16 bases lay between the germline ends. The CDR3 DNA reads TGTGCCAGCAGCTTAGGGCAGGGGACATCCGGCTACACCTTC. Residues: CASSLGQGTSGYTF. Full variable domain (missing parts from reference TRBV5-4 and TRBJ1-2): ETGVTQSPTHLIKTRGQQVTLRCSSQSGHNTVSWYQQALGQGPQFIFQYYREEENGRGNFPPRFSGLQFPNYSSELNVNALELDDSALYLCASSLGQGTSGYTFGSGTRLTVV.

The gene calls are TRBV20-1 and TRBJ2-7, with TRBD2 as a possible D gene (5 bases). Trimming removed 3 bases from V and 6 bases from J, with 15 bases in between. CDR3 length: 13 residues. CDR1 and CDR2 (germline): DFQATT, SNEGSKA (reference sequence). CDR3 residues: CSASGGCGVEQYF. Written as DNA, the CDR3 is TGCAGTGCTAGTGGCGGGTGTGGGGTCGAGCAGTACTTC.

This clonotype was seen more than once but under ten times. The CDR3 sequence: CSVDGEGGTYEQYF. For the CDR3, the DNA is TGCAGCGTTGATGGTGAGGGGGGTACCTACGAGCAGTACTTC. The V and J genes are TRBV29-1 and TRBJ2-7; tentatively, D is TRBD1 or TRBD2 (6 bases each). Germline loops: CDR1 SQVTM, CDR2 ANQGSEA. Trimming pared 3 bases from V and 2 bases from J, leaving 14 bases between. This CDR3 comprises 14 residues.

This clonotype was recorded a few times. The chain carries TRBV9 and TRBJ2-3, with TRBD1 as a possible D gene (5 bases). Germline V gene data show CDR1 as SGDLS and CDR2 as YYNGEE. The CDR3 sequence is 13 residues long. The ends were cut back, 0 bases at V and 7 bases at J, with 9 bases in the middle. This CDR3 reads CASSVARGNTQYF. The CDR3 DNA is TGTGCCAGCAGCGTAGCTAGGGGCAATACGCAGTATTTT.

This clonotype turned up a few times. The rearrangement joins TRBV5-1 to TRBJ2-2, with D uncertain. The V gene's germline CDR1 is SGHRS and CDR2 YFSETQ. Between the trimmed V and J ends, which lost 4 bases and 4 bases, there was a span of 5 bases. This CDR3 is 12 amino acids long. This chain's CDR3 is CASSRSTGELFF. The CDR3 DNA sequence: TGCGCCAGCAGCAGGAGCACCGGGGAGCTGTTTTTT.